The rows below give T cell receptor beta chains drawn from one sample of a study of cytomegalovirus exposure and HLA in healthy donors. Some clones are missing from TCRdb's copy, which holds only in-frame ones; the method was immunoSEQ multiplex PCR. The table records about 190,000 clones, roughly 80% of them present only once. The specimen sequenced was PBMCs. The receptors shown here come from a woman aged 45-65 years in good health and CMV-seropositive. Both conserved end residues are part of each CDR3. The order of the fields is D gene, clone size, J gene, V gene, CDR3 protein, CDR3 DNA. D genes are given only for firm matches. Clone size is shown for a subset of rows, as once, few, many or a class of expanded clone.

D gene: .; clone size: .; J gene: TRBJ1-5; V gene: TRBV4-2; CDR3 protein: CASSQVSGSGQPQHF; CDR3 DNA: TGTGCCAGCAGCCAAGTTTCAGGGTCGGGTCAGCCCCAGCATTTT
D gene: TRBD1; clone size: .; J gene: TRBJ2-2; V gene: TRBV5-6; CDR3 protein: CASSDTGTGGIRELFF; CDR3 DNA: TGTGCCAGCAGCGATACCGGGACAGGGGGGATCAGGGAGCTGTTTTTT
D gene: TRBD1; clone size: .; J gene: TRBJ2-2; V gene: TRBV28; CDR3 protein: CVSSQAGGQGDTGELFF; CDR3 DNA: TGTGTCAGCAGCCAGGCCGGGGGACAGGGTGACACCGGGGAGCTGTTTTTT
D gene: .; clone size: .; J gene: TRBJ2-1; V gene: TRBV10-1; CDR3 protein: CASGTSSSYNEQFF; CDR3 DNA: TGCGCCAGCGGGACAAGTAGCTCCTACAATGAGCAGTTCTTC
D gene: .; clone size: .; J gene: TRBJ2-5; V gene: TRBV4-1; CDR3 protein: CASSQVQGPQETQYF; CDR3 DNA: TGTGCCAGCAGCCAAGTCCAGGGCCCCCAAGAGACCCAGTACTTC
D gene: .; clone size: .; J gene: TRBJ2-7; V gene: TRBV5-8; CDR3 protein: CASSTGSYEQYF; CDR3 DNA: TGTGCCAGCAGCACGGGATCCTACGAGCAGTACTTC
D gene: .; clone size: .; J gene: TRBJ2-7; V gene: TRBV7-9; CDR3 protein: CSSSFDGAYEQYF; CDR3 DNA: TGTTCCAGCAGCTTTGACGGAGCCTACGAGCAGTACTTC
D gene: TRBD1; clone size: .; J gene: TRBJ2-1; V gene: TRBV5-1; CDR3 protein: CASSQGTGSNEQFF; CDR3 DNA: TGCGCCAGCAGCCAAGGGACAGGGTCGAATGAGCAGTTCTTC
D gene: TRBD1; clone size: .; J gene: TRBJ2-1; V gene: TRBV6-5; CDR3 protein: CASSSRQDRDNEQFF; CDR3 DNA: TGTGCCAGCAGTTCGCGACAGGACAGGGACAATGAGCAGTTCTTC
D gene: .; clone size: .; J gene: TRBJ2-7; V gene: TRBV7-9; CDR3 protein: CASNRDGSYEQYF; CDR3 DNA: TGTGCCAGCAACAGGGACGGCTCCTACGAGCAGTACTTC
D gene: TRBD2; clone size: .; J gene: TRBJ2-3; V gene: TRBV7-9; CDR3 protein: CASSITTSGGAWTQYF; CDR3 DNA: TGTGCCAGCAGCATAACAACTAGCGGGGGGGCGTGGACGCAGTATTTT
D gene: TRBD2; clone size: .; J gene: TRBJ2-1; V gene: TRBV6-6; CDR3 protein: CASSYLTSGSYNEQFF; CDR3 DNA: TGTGCCAGCAGTTATTTAACTAGCGGGTCCTACAATGAGCAGTTCTTC
D gene: TRBD2; clone size: .; J gene: TRBJ2-3; V gene: TRBV4-3; CDR3 protein: CASSQDRTSESTDTQYF; CDR3 DNA: TGCGCCAGCAGCCAAGATCGGACTAGCGAGAGCACAGATACGCAGTATTTT
D gene: .; clone size: .; J gene: TRBJ2-7; V gene: TRBV6-5; CDR3 protein: CASSRRGYEQYF; CDR3 DNA: TGTGCCAGCAGCCGCAGGGGTTACGAGCAGTACTTC
D gene: .; clone size: .; J gene: TRBJ1-5; V gene: TRBV19; CDR3 protein: CASSIGQTSQPQHF; CDR3 DNA: TGTGCCAGTAGTATCGGACAGACAAGTCAGCCCCAGCATTTT
D gene: TRBD1; clone size: .; J gene: TRBJ2-2; V gene: TRBV9; CDR3 protein: CASSVEPGQDTGELFF; CDR3 DNA: TGTGCCAGCAGCGTAGAGCCCGGACAGGACACCGGGGAGCTGTTTTTT
D gene: TRBD2; clone size: .; J gene: TRBJ2-3; V gene: TRBV28; CDR3 protein: CASRPPLAGPSTDTQYF; CDR3 DNA: TGTGCCAGCAGGCCTCCTCTAGCGGGGCCTAGCACAGATACGCAGTATTTT
D gene: TRBD1; clone size: .; J gene: TRBJ1-6; V gene: TRBV6-5; CDR3 protein: CASSMTGGNSPLHF; CDR3 DNA: TGTGCCAGCAGTATGACAGGGGGGAATTCACCCCTCCACTTT
D gene: .; clone size: .; J gene: TRBJ1-3; V gene: TRBV18; CDR3 protein: CASFPGGSGNTIYF; CDR3 DNA: TGTGCCAGCTTTCCAGGAGGCTCTGGAAACACCATATATTTT
D gene: TRBD2; clone size: .; J gene: TRBJ2-5; V gene: TRBV5-4; CDR3 protein: CASSLKLAGQETQYF; CDR3 DNA: TGTGCCAGCAGCTTGAAACTAGCGGGGCAAGAGACCCAGTACTTC
D gene: .; clone size: .; J gene: TRBJ2-7; V gene: TRBV27; CDR3 protein: CASSPLPGRISYEQYF; CDR3 DNA: TGTGCCAGCAGTCCCCTACCGGGAAGAATTAGTTACGAGCAGTACTTC
D gene: TRBD1; clone size: few; J gene: TRBJ1-1; V gene: TRBV7-2; CDR3 protein: CASSLGDRGSTEAFF; CDR3 DNA: TGTGCCAGCAGCTTAGGGGACAGGGGGAGCACTGAAGCTTTCTTT